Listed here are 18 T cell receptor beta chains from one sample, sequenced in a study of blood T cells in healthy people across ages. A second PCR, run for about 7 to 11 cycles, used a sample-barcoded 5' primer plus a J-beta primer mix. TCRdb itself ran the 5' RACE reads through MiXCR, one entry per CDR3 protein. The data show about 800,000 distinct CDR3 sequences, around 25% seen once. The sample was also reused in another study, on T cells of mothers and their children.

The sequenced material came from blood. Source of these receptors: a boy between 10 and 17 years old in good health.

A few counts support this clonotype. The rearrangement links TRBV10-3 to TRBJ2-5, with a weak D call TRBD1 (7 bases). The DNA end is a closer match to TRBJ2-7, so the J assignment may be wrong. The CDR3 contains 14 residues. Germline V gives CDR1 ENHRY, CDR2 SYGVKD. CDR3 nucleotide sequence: TGTGCCATCAGGGCCGCGGGACAGACCTACGAGCAGTACTTC. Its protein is CAIRAAGQTYEQYF.

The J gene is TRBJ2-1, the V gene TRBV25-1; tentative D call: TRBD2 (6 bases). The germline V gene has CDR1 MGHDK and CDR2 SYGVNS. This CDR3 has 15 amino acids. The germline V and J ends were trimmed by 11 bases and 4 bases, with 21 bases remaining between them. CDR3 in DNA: TGTGCCGGCAAAAGGGACTGCCGACTTTACAATGAGCAGTTCTTC. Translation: CAGKRDCRLYNEQFF.

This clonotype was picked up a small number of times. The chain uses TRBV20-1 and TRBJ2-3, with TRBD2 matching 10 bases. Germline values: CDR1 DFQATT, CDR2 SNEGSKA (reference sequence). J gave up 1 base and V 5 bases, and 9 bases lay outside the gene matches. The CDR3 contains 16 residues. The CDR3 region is CSAPSTSGVGTDTQYF. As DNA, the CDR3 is TGCAGTGCTCCGAGTACTAGCGGGGTGGGCACAGATACGCAGTATTTT.

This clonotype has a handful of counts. The CDR3 bases are TGCAGTGCCCCCTTTCCTAACTATGGCTACACCTTC. It yields the protein CSAPFPNYGYTF. This chain links TRBV20-1 with TRBJ1-2, with D unclear. The V end lost 6 bases, the J end lost 0 bases, and 8 bases lay between the germline ends. The germline V gene encodes CDR1 DFQATT and CDR2 SNEGSKA (reference sequence). The CDR3 is made up of 12 amino acids.

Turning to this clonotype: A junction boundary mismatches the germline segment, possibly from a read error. CDR3 sequence: CASSFSENAEAFF. For the CDR3, the DNA is TGTGCCAGCAGCTTCTCAGAGAACGCTGAAGCTTTCTTT. The rearrangement uses TRBV7-2 and TRBJ1-1, with D hard to call. Germline V gene data show CDR1 as SGHTA and CDR2 as FQGNSA. This CDR3 spans 13 amino acids.

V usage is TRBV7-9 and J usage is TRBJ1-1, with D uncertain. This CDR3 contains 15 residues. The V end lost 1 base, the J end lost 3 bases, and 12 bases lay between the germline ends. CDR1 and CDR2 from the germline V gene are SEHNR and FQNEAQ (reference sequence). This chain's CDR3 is CASSLDRGSYTEAFF. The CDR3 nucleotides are TGTGCCAGCAGCTTAGACCGAGGCAGTTACACTGAAGCTTTCTTT.

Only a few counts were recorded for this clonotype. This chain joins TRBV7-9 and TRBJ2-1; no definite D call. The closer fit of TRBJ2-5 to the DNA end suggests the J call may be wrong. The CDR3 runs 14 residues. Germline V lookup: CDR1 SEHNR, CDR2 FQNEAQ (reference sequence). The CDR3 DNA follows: TGTGCCAGCAGCTTAGATCACGAAAAGGAGACCCAGTACTTC. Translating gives CASSLDHEKETQYF.

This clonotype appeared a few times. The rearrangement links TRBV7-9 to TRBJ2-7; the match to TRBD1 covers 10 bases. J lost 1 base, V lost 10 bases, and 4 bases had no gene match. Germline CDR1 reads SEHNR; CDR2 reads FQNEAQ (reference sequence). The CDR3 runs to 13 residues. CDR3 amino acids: CAMPGQGSYEQYF. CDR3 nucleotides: TGTGCCATGCCGGGACAGGGGTCCTACGAGCAGTACTTC.

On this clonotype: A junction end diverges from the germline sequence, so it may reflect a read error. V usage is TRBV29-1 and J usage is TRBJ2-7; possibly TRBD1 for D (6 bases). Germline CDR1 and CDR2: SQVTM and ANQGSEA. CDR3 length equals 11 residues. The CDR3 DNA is TGCAGCGTCGAAGGACAGTACGAGCAGTACTTC. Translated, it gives CSVEGQYEQYF.

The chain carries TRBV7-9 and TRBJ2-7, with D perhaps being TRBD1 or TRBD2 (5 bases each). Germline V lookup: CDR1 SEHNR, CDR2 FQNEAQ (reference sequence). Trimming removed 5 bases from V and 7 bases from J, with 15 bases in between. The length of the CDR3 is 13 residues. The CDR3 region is CASSPAGTLEQYF. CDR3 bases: TGTGCCAGCAGCCCGGCCGGGACGTTGGAGCAGTACTTC. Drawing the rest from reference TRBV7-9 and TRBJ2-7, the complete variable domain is DTGVSQNPRHKITKRGQNVTFRCDPISEHNRLYWYRQTLGQGPEFLTYFQNEAQLEKSRLLSDRFSAERPKGSFSTLEIQRTEQGDSAMYLCASSPAGTLEQYFGPGTRLTVT.

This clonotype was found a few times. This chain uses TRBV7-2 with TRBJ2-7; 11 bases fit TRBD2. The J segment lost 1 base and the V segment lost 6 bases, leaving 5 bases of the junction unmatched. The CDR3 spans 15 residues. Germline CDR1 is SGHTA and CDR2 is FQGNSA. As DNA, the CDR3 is TGTGCCAGCAGGACACTAGCGGGGGATTCCTACGAGCAGTACTTC. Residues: CASRTLAGDSYEQYF.

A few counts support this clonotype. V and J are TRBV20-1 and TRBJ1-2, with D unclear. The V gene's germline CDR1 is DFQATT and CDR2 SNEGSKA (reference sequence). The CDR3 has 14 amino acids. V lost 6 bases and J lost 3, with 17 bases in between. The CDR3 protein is CSANAASAYYGYTF. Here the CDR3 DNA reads TGCAGTGCCAACGCAGCGAGTGCTTACTATGGCTACACCTTC.

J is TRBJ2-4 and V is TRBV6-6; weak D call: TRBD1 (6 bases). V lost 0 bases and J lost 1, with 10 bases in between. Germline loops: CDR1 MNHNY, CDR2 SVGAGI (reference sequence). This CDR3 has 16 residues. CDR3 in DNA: TGTGCCAGCAGTTACTCAGTTCAGGGGGCCAAAAACATTCAGTACTTC. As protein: CASSYSVQGAKNIQYF.

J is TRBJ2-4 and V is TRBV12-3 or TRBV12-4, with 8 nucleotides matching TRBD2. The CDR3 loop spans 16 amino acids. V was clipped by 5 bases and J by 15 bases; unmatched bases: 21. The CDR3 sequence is CASSLTGNRGGPTLYF. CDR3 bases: TGTGCCAGCAGTCTGACTGGTAATCGGGGGGGCCCCACCTTGTACTTC.

The CDR3 region has the DNA TGTGCCAGCAGCTTAGGAGGGACCAATCGGGAAAAACTGTTTTTT. The encoded protein is CASSLGGTNREKLFF. The rearrangement links TRBV7-9 to TRBJ1-4; D possibly corresponds to TRBD1 (5 bases). There are 15 residues in the CDR3. Germline V gene sequence: CDR1 SEHNR, CDR2 FQNEAQ (reference sequence). V gave up 1 base and J gave up 8 bases, with 14 bases separating them.

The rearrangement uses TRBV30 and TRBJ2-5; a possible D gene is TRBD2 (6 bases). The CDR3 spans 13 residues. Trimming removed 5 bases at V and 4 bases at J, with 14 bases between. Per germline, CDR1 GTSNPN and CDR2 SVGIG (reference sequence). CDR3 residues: CAWSRGFRETQYF. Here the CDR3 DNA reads TGTGCCTGGTCACGGGGGTTCCGAGAGACCCAGTACTTC.

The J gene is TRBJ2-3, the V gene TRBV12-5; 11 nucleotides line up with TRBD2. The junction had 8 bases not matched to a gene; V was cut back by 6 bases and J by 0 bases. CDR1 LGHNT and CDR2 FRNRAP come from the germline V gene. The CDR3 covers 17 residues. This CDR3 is CASGQGLAGLSTDTQYF. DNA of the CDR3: TGTGCTAGTGGCCAAGGACTAGCGGGTCTCAGCACAGATACGCAGTATTTT.

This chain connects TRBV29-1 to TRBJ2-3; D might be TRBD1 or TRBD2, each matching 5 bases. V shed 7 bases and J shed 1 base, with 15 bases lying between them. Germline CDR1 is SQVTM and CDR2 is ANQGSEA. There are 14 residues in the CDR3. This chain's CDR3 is CSAPTRDRTDTQYF. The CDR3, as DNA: TGCAGCGCTCCGACCCGGGACCGCACAGATACGCAGTATTTT.